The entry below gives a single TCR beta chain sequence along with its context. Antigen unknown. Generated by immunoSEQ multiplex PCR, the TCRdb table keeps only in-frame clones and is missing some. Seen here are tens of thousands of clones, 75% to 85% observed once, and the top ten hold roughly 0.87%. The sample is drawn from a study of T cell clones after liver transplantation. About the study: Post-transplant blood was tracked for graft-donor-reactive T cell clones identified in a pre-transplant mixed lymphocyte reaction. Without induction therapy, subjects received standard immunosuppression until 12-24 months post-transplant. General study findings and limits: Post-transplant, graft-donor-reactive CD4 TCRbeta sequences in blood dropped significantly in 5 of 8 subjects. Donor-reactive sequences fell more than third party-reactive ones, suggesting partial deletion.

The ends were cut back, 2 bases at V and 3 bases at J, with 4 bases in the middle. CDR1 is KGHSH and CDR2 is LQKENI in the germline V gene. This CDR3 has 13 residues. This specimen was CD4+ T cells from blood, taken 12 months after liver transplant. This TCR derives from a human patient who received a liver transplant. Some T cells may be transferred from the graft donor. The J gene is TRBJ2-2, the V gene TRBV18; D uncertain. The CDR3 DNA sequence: TGTGCCAGCTCACCAGACCACACCGGGGAGCTGTTTTTT. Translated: CASSPDHTGELFF.